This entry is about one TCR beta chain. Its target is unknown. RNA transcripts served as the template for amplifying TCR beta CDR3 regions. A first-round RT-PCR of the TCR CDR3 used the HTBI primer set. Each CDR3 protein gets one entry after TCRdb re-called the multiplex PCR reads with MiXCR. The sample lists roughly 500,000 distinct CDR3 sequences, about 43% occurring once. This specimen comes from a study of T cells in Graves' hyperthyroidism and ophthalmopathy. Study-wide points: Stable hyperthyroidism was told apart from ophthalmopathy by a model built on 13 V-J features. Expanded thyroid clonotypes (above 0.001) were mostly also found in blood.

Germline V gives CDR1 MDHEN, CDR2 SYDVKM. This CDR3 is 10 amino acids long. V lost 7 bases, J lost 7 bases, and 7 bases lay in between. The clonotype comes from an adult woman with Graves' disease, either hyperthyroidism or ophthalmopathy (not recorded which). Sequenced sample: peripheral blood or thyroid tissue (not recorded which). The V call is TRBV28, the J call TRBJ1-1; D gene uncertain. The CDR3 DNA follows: TGTGCCAGCATTGGGTTTGAAGCTTTCTTT. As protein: CASIGFEAFF. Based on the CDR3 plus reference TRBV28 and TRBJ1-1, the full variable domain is DVKVTQSSRYLVKRTGEKVFLECVQDMDHENMFWYRQDPGLGLRLIYFSYDVKMKEKGDIPEGYSVSREKKERFSLILESASTNQTSMYLCASIGFEAFFGQGTRLTVV.